These T cell receptor beta chains were read from a single sample in a study of tumor-infiltrating lymphocytes in primary liver carcinoma. MiXCR, applied by TCRdb to the multiplex PCR reads, yields one record per CDR3 protein. The sample contains around 22,000 distinct CDR3 sequences, 75% to 85% of which appear only once. The sequencing input was liver tumor tissue from sampling region 2. These receptors originate from a woman in her 30s with primary liver carcinoma and hepatitis B virus infection. Both conserved end residues are part of each CDR3. D genes are given only for firm matches. Rows may omit the clone size; those that give it use once, few, many or a size class.

TRBV29-1,-,-,TRBJ1-1,CSVPSGRTTEAFF,TGCAGCGTTCCCAGTGGGAGAACCACTGAAGCTTTCTTC
TRBV2,-,-,TRBJ2-3,CTSSSGTASTDTQYF,TGTACTAGCAGTTCCGGGACTGCTAGCACAGATACGCAGTATTTT
TRBV6-5,-,TRBD2,TRBJ2-1,CASNPGTSGRAGAYNEQFF,TGTGCCAGCAATCCCGGGACTAGCGGGAGGGCCGGCGCCTACAATGAGCAGTTCTTC
TRBV6-2/TRBV6-3,-,-,TRBJ2-5,CANSYSTYLTQYF,TGTGCCAACAGTTACTCGACCTATCTGACCCAGTACTTC
TRBV11-2,-,-,TRBJ2-2,CASSPDPQLNTVELFF,TGTGCCAGTAGCCCCGATCCTCAATTGAACACCGTGGAGCTGTTTTTT
TRBV4-3,-,TRBD2,TRBJ2-7,CACGQAVTGGHISCEQYF,TGCGCCTGCGGCCAGGCTGTGACGGGGGGTCACATTAGCTGCGAGCAGTACTTC
TRBV29-1,medium-sized,-,TRBJ2-5,CSVEVGGAETQYF,TGCAGCGTTGAAGTTGGGGGGGCCGAGACCCAGTACTTC
TRBV11-2,-,TRBD2,TRBJ2-3,CASSSTFGTSWSLDTQYF,TGTGCCAGTAGCTCCACCTTTGGGACTAGCTGGAGTTTAGATACGCAGTATTTT
TRBV4-3,-,-,TRBJ2-7,CAGSHAVTGGHISYEQYF,TGCGCCGGCAGCCATGCTGTGACTGGGGGTCACATTAGCTACGAGCAGTACTTC
TRBV11-2,many,-,TRBJ2-7,CASSLGGTLPYEQYF,TGTGCCAGCAGCCTCGGCGGGACTCTACCCTACGAGCAGTACTTC
TRBV11-3,-,TRBD2,TRBJ2-1,CARSRLAGGGCEQFF,TGTGCCAGAAGCCGACTAGCGGGGGGTGGGTGTGAGCAATTCTTC
TRBV6-1,-,-,TRBJ2-2,CASSPFAARDTGELFF,TGTGCCAGCAGCCCTTTCGCGGCGCGGGACACCGGGGAGCTGTTTTTT
TRBV4-2,once,-,TRBJ1-6,CASSQDITAVQSPHF,TGTGCCAGCAGCCAAGATATCACCGCCGTTCAGTCCCCCCACTTT
TRBV4-1,many,TRBD2,TRBJ2-1,CARSQDPGLAGSYNEQFF,TGCGCCAGAAGCCAAGATCCCGGACTAGCGGGGTCCTACAATGAGCAGTTCTTC
TRBV28,few,-,TRBJ2-3,CVSAWADTQYF,TGTGTCAGCGCCTGGGCAGATACGCAGTATTTT
TRBV5-4,once,-,TRBJ2-3,CVSSVDGHPPRTDTQYF,TGTGTCAGCAGTGTAGACGGACACCCTCCACGCACAGATACGCAGTATTTT
TRBV10-3,-,-,TRBJ2-1,CAISETIAASAYNEQVF,TGTGCCATCAGTGAGACCATAGCAGCTAGCGCCTACAATGAGCAGGTCTTC
TRBV6-6,-,-,TRBJ2-3,CGSSYQTGPRRTDTLYF,TGTGGCAGCAGTTACCAGACCGGGCCTCGACGCACAGATACGCTGTATTTT
TRBV5-5,medium-sized,-,TRBJ2-1,CASSLRSYNEQFF,TGTGCCAGCAGCCTCCGGAGTTACAATGAGCAGTTCTTC
TRBV11-2,-,-,TRBJ2-4,CASSPVLGLAKNIQYF,TGTGCCAGCAGTCCCGTATTGGGTCTAGCCAAAAACATTCAGTACTTC
TRBV11-2,-,TRBD2,TRBJ2-2,CARSSPRAGCPNTWELFF,TGTGCCAGGAGCTCACCCCGAGCGGGATGCCCGAACACCTGGGAGCTGTTCTTT
TRBV6-5,-,TRBD1,TRBJ1-1,CASRYRGSGRGTEASF,TGTGCCAGCAGGTACAGGGGCAGCGGAAGAGGAACTGAAGCTTCCTTT
TRBV28,-,-,TRBJ1-2,CASSSEGRESYGYIF,TGCGCCAGCAGTTCAGAGGGACGGGAAAGCTATGGCTACATCTTC
TRBV11-3,-,TRBD2,TRBJ2-1,CASSPLAWGGYEQFF,TGTGCCAGCAGCCCGCTAGCGTGGGGGGGGTATGAGCAGTTCTTC
TRBV11-3,few,-,TRBJ2-7,CVSSLDRDLSYEQYF,TGTGTCAGTAGCTTGGACCGGGACCTCTCCTACGAGCAGTACTTC
TRBV5-4,-,-,TRBJ2-3,CVSSVDGHSPPTDTRYF,TGTGTCAGCAGCGTAGACGGACACTCTCCACCCACAGATACGCGGTATTTT
TRBV6-5,-,-,TRBJ2-2,CASSPGTWFTGELFF,TGTGCCAGCAGTCCGGGGACATGGTTTACCGGGGAGCTGTTTTTT
TRBV4-3,large,-,TRBJ2-3,CASSQSVWLGDPDDTQYF,TGCGCCAGCAGCCAGTCGGTCTGGCTGGGTGATCCCGATGATACGCAGTATTTT
TRBV7-2,-,-,TRBJ2-7,CASSLSSGIYKQYF,TGTGCCAGCAGCTTATCTAGTGGGATTTACAAGCAGTACTTC
TRBV5-4,-,-,TRBJ2-3,CASSQPGTEADTQYF,TGTGCCAGCAGCCAGCCTGGGACGGAGGCGGATACGCAGTACTTT
TRBV19,-,-,TRBJ2-7,CASSIHTRGAYEQYF,TGTGCCAGTAGTATTCATACTAGAGGGGCCTACGAACAGTACTTC
TRBV6-5,-,-,TRBJ1-2,CVNSGTVNYDYTF,TGTGTCAACAGTGGAACGGTTAACTATGACTACACCTTC
TRBV11-2,-,-,TRBJ2-3,CAASRRGGLSTDTHYF,TGTGCCGCCAGTCGCAGGGGGGGCCTAAGCACAGATACGCACTATTTT
TRBV28,-,TRBD2,TRBJ2-5,CASSTLTSGGETQNF,TGTGCCAGCAGTACGCTGACTAGCGGAGGAGAGACCCAGAACTTC
TRBV6-5,-,-,TRBJ2-2,CASSPRTRFTGELFF,TGTGCCAGCAGTCCGCGGACAAGGTTCACTGGGGAGTTGTTTTTT
TRBV11-2,-,-,TRBJ1-4,CARSPWGGKLSF,TGTGCCAGGAGCCCGTGGGGGGGAAAACTGTCTTTT
TRBV6-1,many,TRBD2,TRBJ2-3,CASSQLAGLTTDTQYF,TGTGCCAGCAGTCAATTAGCGGGTTTAACCACAGATACGCAGTATTTT
TRBV20-1,many,-,TRBJ2-3,CSARDPSVETDTQYF,TGCAGTGCTAGAGATCCTAGCGTAGAGACAGATACGCAGTATTTT
TRBV5-1,-,-,TRBJ2-2,CASRFTGELFF,TGCGCCAGTAGATTCACCGGGGAGCTGTTTTTT
TRBV12-5,-,TRBD2,TRBJ2-1,CTSGTGTTPMDELFF,TGTACTAGTGGGACCGGGACTACTCCTATGGATGAGCTGTTCTTT
TRBV7-9,-,TRBD2,TRBJ2-1,CASSFGLAGPKWNEQFF,TGTGCCAGCAGCTTTGGGCTAGCGGGTCCTAAGTGGAATGAGCAGTTCTTC
TRBV28,-,-,TRBJ2-3,CVSNLSTRTDTQYF,TGTGTCAGCAATTTGTCTACTAGAACAGATACGCAGTATTTT